The clone carrying this T cell receptor beta chain was detected a few times. The antigen remains undetermined. This entry is derived from a study of T cells in Graves' hyperthyroidism and ophthalmopathy. Study-wide results and limits: Separating ophthalmopathy from stable hyperthyroidism was achieved by a 13 V-J model. Researchers found most expanded thyroid clonotypes above 0.001 in blood as well.

There were TCR beta CDR3 regions amplified from RNA transcripts. In the first-round RT-PCR of the TCR CDR3, the HTBI primer set was used. From the multiplex PCR reads, TCRdb called clonotypes with MiXCR, one entry per CDR3 protein. The sample carries fewer than 350,000 distinct CDR3 sequences, about 14% recorded once. This CDR3 spans 15 amino acids. V was cut by 1 base and J by 3 bases, with 13 bases left in between. Germline assignment: CDR1 MGHRA and CDR2 YSYEKL. Hyperthyroidism, newly diagnosed and lasting under 2 months, affected patients aged 18 to 65. Blood was drawn at first hyperthyroidism diagnosis, before any ophthalmopathy symptoms.

Sequencing input: blood. This sequence originates from a woman younger than 45 with Graves' hyperthyroidism that later progressed to Graves' ophthalmopathy. The V and J genes are TRBV4-1 and TRBJ2-7, with D unclear. The CDR3 DNA reads as TGCGCCAGCAGCCAAGTTCCGGACGGTTACTACGAGCAGTACTTC. It specifies CASSQVPDGYYEQYF.